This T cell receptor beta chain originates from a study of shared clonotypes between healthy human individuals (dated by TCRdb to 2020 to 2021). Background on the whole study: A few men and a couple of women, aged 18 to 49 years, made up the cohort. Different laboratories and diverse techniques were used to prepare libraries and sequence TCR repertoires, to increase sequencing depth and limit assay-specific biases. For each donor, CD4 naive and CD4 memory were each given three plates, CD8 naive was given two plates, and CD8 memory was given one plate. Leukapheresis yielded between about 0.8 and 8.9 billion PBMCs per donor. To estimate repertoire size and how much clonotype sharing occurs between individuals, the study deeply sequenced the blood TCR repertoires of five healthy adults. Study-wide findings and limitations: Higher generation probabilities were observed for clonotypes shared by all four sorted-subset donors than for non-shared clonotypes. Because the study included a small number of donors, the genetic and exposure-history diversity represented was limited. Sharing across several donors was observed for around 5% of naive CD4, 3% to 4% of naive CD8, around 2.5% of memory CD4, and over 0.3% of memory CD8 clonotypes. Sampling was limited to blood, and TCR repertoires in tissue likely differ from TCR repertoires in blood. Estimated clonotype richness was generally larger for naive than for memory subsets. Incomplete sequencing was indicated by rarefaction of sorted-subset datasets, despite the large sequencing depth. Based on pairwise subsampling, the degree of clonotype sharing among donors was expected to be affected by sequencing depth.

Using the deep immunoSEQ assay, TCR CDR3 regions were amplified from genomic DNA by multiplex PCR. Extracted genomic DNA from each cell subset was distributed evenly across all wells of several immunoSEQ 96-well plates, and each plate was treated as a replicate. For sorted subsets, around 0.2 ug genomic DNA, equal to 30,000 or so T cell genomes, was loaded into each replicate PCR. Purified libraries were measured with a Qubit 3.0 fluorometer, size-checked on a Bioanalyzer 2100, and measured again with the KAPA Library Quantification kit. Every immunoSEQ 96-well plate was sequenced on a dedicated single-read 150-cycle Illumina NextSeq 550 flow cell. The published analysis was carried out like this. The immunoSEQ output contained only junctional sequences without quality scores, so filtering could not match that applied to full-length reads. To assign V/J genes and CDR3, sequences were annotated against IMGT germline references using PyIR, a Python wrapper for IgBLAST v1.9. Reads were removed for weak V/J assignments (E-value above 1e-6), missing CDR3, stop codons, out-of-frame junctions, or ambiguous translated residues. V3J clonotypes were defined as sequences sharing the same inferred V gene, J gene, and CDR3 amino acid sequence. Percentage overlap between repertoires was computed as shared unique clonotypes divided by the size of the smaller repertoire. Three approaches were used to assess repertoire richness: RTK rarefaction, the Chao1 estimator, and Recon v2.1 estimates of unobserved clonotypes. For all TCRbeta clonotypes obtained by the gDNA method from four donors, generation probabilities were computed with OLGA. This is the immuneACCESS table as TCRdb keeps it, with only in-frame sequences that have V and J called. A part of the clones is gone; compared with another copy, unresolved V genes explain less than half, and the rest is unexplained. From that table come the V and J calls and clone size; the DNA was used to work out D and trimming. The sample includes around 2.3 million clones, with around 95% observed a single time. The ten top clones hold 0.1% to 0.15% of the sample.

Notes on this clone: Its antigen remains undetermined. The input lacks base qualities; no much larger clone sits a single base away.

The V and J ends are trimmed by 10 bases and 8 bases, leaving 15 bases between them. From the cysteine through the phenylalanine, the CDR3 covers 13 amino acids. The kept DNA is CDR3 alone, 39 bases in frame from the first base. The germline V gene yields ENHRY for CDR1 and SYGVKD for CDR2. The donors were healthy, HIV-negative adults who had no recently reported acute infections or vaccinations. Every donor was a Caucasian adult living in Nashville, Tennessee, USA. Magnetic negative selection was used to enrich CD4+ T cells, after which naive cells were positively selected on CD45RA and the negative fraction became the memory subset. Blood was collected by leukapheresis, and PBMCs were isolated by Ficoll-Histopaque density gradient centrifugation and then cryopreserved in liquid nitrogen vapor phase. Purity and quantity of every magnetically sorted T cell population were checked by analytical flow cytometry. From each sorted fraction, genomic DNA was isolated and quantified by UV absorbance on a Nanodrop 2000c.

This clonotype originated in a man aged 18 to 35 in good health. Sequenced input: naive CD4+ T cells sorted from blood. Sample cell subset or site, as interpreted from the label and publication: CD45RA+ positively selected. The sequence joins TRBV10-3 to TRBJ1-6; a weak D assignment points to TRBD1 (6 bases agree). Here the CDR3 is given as CATSQGMDSPLHF. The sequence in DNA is TGTGCCACCTCACAGGGAATGGATTCACCCCTCCACTTT.